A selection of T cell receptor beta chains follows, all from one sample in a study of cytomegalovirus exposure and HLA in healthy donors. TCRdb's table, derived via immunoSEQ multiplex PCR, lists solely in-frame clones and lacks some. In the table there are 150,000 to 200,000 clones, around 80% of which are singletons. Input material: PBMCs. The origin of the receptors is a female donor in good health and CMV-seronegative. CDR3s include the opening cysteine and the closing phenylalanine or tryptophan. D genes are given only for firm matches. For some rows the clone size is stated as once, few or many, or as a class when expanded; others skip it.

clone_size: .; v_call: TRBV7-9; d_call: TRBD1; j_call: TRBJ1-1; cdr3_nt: TGTGCCAGCAGGCTTACAGGGGGCACTGAAGCTTTCTTT; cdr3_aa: CASRLTGGTEAFF
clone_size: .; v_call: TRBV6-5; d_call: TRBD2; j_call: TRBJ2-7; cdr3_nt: TGTGCCAGCACTGCCAGCGGGGGCTACGAGCAGTACTTC; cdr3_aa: CASTASGGYEQYF
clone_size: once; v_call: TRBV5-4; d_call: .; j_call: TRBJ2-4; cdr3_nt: TGTGCCAGCAGCTTTCGGCGGGAACCAAACATTCAGTACTTC; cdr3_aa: CASSFRREPNIQYF
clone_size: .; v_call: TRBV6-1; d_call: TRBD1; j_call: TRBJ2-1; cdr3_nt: TGTGCCAGCAGTGAAACAGGGGGCTCAGGGGGCTATGAGCAGTTCTTC; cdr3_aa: CASSETGGSGGYEQFF
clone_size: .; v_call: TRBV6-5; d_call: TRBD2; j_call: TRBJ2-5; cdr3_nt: TGTGCCAGCAGTTCAGGGATCGGGGGGTACCAAGAGACCCAGTACTTC; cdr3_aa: CASSSGIGGYQETQYF
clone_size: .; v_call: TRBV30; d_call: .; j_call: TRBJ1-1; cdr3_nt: TGTGCCTGGAGTGTATCCGGTCGCATGAACACTGAAGCTTTCTTT; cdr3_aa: CAWSVSGRMNTEAFF
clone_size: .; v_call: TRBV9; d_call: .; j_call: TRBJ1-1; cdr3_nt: TGTGCCAGCAGCCCGTTCGCAGGGACTGAAGCTTTCTTT; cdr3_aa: CASSPFAGTEAFF
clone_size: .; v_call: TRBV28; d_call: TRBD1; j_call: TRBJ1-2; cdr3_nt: TGTGCCAGCAGTACGGGACAGCTTCTCTATGGCTACACCTTC; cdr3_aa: CASSTGQLLYGYTF
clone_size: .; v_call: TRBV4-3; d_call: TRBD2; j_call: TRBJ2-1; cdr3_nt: TGCGCCAGCAGCCAAGAGGGGGGGGAGGGGAATCGCGATAATGAGCAGTTCTTC; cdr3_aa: CASSQEGGEGNRDNEQFF
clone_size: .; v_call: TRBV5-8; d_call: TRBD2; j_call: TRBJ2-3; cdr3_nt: TGTGCCAGCAGCCAGGGACTAGCTTCGAGTGGGGTGGATACGCAGTATTTT; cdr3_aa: CASSQGLASSGVDTQYF
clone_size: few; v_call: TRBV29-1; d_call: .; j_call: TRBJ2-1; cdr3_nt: TGCAGCTTCAGGGGGGCCCTCTCCTACAATGAGCAGTTCTTC; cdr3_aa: CSFRGALSYNEQFF
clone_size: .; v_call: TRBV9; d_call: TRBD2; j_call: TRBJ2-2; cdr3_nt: TGTGCCAGCAGCCCCCGGGTAGCGGGGGGGGCCGGGGAGCTGTTTTTT; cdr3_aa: CASSPRVAGGAGELFF
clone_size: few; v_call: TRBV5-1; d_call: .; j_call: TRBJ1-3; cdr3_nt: TGCGCCAGCAGCCCTCTTACGACTCAGAGCTCTGGAAACACCATATATTTT; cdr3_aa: CASSPLTTQSSGNTIYF
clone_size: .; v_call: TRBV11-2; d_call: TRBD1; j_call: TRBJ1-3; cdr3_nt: TGTGCCAGCAGACGTCCGGGACAGAGCTCTGGAAACACCATATATTTT; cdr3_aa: CASRRPGQSSGNTIYF
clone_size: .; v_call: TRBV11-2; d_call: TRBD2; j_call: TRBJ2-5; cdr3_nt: TGTGCCAGCAGCTTTCGTCTGGGTATTAGCGGGCAGACCCAGTACTTC; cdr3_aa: CASSFRLGISGQTQYF
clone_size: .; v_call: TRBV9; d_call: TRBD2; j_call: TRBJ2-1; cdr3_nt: TGTGCCAGCAGCTCGAATACAGCGGGGCCGTTCTTC; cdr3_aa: CASSSNTAGPFF
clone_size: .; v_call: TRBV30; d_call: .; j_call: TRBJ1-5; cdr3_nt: TGTGCCTGGAGTGTAGGGGGAGGGGGGCCCCAGCATTTT; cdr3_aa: CAWSVGGGGPQHF
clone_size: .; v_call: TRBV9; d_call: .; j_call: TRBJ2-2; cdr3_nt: TGTGCCAGCAGCGTAGTCCCGGACACCGGGGAGCTGTTTTTT; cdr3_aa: CASSVVPDTGELFF
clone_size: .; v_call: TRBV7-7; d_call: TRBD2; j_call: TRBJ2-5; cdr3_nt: TGTGCTAGCAGCCATAGCGGGAGAGGGGAGACCCAGTACTTC; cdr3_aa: CASSHSGRGETQYF
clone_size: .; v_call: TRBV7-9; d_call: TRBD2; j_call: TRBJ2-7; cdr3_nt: TGTGCCAGCAGCTACGAACTGGCGGGAGCTAGGTACTTC; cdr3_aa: CASSYELAGARYF
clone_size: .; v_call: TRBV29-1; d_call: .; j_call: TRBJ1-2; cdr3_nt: TGCAGCGTTGAAGACAGGGGTCCTGGCTACACCTTC; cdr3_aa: CSVEDRGPGYTF
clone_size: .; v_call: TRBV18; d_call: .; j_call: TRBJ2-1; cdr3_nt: TGTGCCAGCTCCCCAGACAGCTACAATGAGCAGTTCTTC; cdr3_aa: CASSPDSYNEQFF
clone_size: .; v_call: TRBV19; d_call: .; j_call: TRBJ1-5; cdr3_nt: TGTGCCAGTACTAGCGGCCCGTGGGGCAATCAGCCCCAGCATTTT; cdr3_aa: CASTSGPWGNQPQHF
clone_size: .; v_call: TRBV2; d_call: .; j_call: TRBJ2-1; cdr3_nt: TGTGCCAGCAAAGCGAATGAGCAGTTCTTC; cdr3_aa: CASKANEQFF
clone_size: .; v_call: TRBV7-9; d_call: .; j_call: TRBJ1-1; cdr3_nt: TGTGCCAGCAGCCCGCCGGGCACTGAAGCTTTCTTT; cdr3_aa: CASSPPGTEAFF
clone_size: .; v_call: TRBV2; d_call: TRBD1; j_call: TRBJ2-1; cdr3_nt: TGTGCCAGCAGGGGGGACAGCTCCTACAATGAGCAGTTCTTC; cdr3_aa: CASRGDSSYNEQFF
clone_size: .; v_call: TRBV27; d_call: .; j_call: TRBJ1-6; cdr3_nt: TGTGCCAGCAGTTTATCGGCCACGGGGGTGAATTCACCCCTCCACTTT; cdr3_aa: CASSLSATGVNSPLHF
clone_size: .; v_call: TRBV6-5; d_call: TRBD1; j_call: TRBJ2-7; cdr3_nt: TGTGCCAGTTGGGACAGGGGTTACGAGCAGTACTTC; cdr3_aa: CASWDRGYEQYF
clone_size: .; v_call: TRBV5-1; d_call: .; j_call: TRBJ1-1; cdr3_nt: TGCGCCAGCAGCTTTGAGTCGAACACTGAAGCTTTCTTT; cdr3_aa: CASSFESNTEAFF
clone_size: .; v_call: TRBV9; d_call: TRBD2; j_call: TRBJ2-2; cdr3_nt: TGTGCCAGCAGCGTAGGCCTAGCGGGCACCGGGGAGCTGTTTTTT; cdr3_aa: CASSVGLAGTGELFF
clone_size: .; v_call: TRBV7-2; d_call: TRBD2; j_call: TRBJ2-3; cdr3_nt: TGTGCCAGCAGCTTAGTTTCGGCTAGCGGGAGTGAAAATACGCAGTATTTT; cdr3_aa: CASSLVSASGSENTQYF
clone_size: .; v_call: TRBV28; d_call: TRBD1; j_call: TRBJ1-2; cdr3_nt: TGTGCCAGCAGTTGGGACAGGGGAAATGGCTACACCTTC; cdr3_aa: CASSWDRGNGYTF
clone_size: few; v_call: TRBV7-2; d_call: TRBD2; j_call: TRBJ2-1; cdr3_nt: TGTGCCAGCAGCTTAGGGCGGGGGTCTTACAATGAGCAGTTCTTC; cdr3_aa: CASSLGRGSYNEQFF
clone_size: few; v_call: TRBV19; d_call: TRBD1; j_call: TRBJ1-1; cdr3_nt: TGTGCCAGTAGTACCGACGACAGGGGGCAGGGGGACACTGAAGCTTTCTTT; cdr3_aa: CASSTDDRGQGDTEAFF
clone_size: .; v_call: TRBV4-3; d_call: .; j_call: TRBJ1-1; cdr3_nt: TGCGCCAGCAGCCAAGATCCCCCGGTGAACACTGAAGCTTTCTTT; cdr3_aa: CASSQDPPVNTEAFF
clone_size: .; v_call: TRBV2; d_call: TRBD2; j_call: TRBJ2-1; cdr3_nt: TGTGCCAGCAGTGAGTCAATGGCTAGCGGGACTGACAATGAGCAGTTCTTC; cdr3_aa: CASSESMASGTDNEQFF
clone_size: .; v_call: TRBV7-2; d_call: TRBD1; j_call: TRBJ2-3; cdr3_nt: TGTGCCAGCAACGGACAGGTCGTCCTCACAGATACGCAGTATTTT; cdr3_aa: CASNGQVVLTDTQYF
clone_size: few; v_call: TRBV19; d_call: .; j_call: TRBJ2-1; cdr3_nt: TGTGCCAGTAGTAGAGATCATAGGAGCTCCTACAATGAGCAGTTCTTC; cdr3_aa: CASSRDHRSSYNEQFF
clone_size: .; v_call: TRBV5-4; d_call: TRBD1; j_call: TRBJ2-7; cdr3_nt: TGTGCCAGCAACCGCCGGGACAGCCCACCCTACGAGCAGTACTTC; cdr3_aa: CASNRRDSPPYEQYF
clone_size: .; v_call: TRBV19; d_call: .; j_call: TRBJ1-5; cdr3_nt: TGTGCCAGTAGCCTTCACAGGGGCAATCAGCCCCAGCATTTT; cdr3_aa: CASSLHRGNQPQHF
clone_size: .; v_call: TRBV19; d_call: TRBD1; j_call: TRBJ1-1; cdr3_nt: TGTGCCACCCAGGGGGCATCGAACACTGAAGCTTTCTTT; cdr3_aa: CATQGASNTEAFF
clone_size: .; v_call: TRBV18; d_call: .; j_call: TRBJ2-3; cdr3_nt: TGTGCCAGCTCTCCCAGTCCCCAGGGTGCAGATACGCAGTATTTT; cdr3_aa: CASSPSPQGADTQYF
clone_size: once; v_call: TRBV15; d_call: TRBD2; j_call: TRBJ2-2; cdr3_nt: TGTGCCACCACTGTGGGGGGGACCGGGGAGCTGTTTTTT; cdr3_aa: CATTVGGTGELFF
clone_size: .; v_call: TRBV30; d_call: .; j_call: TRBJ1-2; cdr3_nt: TGTGCCTGGAGTGTACTGAGAGGCTACACCTTC; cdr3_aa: CAWSVLRGYTF
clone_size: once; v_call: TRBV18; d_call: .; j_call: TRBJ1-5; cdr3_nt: TGTGCCAGCTCACCACAGGCGGAAAATCAGCCCCAGCATTTT; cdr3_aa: CASSPQAENQPQHF
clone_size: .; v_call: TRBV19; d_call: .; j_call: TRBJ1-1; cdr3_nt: TGTGCCAGTAGGCTGGCGGGGAACACTGAAGCTTTCTTT; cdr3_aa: CASRLAGNTEAFF
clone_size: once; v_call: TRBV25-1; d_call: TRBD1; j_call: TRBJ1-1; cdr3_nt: TGTGCCAGCAGTCCCACAGGGGAAAACACTGAAGCTTTCTTT; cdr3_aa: CASSPTGENTEAFF
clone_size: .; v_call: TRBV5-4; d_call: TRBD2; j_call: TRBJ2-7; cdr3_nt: TGTGCCAGCAGCTTCGGGCTAGCGGCGCCCTACGAGCAGTACTTC; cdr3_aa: CASSFGLAAPYEQYF
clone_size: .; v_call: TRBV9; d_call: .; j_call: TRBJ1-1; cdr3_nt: TGTGCCAGCAGCGTAGAGGACTTGAACACTGAAGCTTTCTTT; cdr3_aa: CASSVEDLNTEAFF
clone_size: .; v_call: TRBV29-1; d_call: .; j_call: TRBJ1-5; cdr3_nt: TGCAGCGTTTCAGAATATAGCAATCAGCCCCAGCATTTT; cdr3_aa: CSVSEYSNQPQHF
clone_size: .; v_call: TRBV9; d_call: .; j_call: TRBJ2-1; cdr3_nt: TGTGCCAGCAGCCTAGAACAGGCAATGTACAATGAGCAGTTCTTC; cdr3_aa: CASSLEQAMYNEQFF
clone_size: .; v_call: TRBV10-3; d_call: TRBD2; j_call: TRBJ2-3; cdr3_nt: TGTGCCATCAGGAGCGGGGGGGCCGGAGATACGCAGTATTTT; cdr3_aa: CAIRSGGAGDTQYF
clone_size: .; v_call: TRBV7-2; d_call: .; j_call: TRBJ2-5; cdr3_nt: TGTGCCAGCAGCGAACCCCGGGGGACGGAGACCCAGTACTTC; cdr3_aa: CASSEPRGTETQYF
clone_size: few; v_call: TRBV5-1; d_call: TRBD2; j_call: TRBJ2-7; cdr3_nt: TGCGCCAGCAGCTCGCCTCTAGCGGGAGGCTCCTACGAGCAGTACTTC; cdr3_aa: CASSSPLAGGSYEQYF
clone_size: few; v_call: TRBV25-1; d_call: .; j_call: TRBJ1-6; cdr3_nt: TGTGCCAGCACCTGGGGGCCGGTGGGCGGCGGCAATTCACCCCTCCACTTT; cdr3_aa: CASTWGPVGGGNSPLHF
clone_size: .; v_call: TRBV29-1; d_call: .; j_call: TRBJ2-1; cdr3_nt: TGCAGCGTTGAACGGAGGTGGGAGCAGTTCTTC; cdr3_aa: CSVERRWEQFF
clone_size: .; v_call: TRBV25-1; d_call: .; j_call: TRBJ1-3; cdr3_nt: TGTGCCAGCAGTGAAGGGACACCCCCGTCGAACACCATATATTTT; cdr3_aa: CASSEGTPPSNTIYF
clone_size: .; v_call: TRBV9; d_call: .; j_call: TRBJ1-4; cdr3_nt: TGTGCCAGCAGCACAAATGAGGGTATCCGGTCCGAAAAACTGTTTTTT; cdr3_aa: CASSTNEGIRSEKLFF
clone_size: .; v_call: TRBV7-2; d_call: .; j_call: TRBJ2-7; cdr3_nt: TGTGCCAGCAGCTCCGTTTCCTACGAGCAGTACTTC; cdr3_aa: CASSSVSYEQYF